The rows below give T cell receptor beta chains drawn from one sample of a study of T cell responses to AZD1222 COVID-19 vaccine. Only in-frame clones appear in the TCRdb table, and some are missing; sequencing was by immunoSEQ multiplex PCR. The table includes about 140,000 clones, around 90% detected once. Material: peripheral blood, obtained on day 0 of AZD1222 vaccination. The source is an adult in good health. Each CDR3 is given with its conserved first and last residue. The order of the fields is J gene, V gene, CDR3 protein.

J gene: TRBJ1-2; V gene: TRBV7-2; CDR3 protein: CASSSGLQTGAGVNYGYTF
J gene: TRBJ2-2; V gene: TRBV30; CDR3 protein: CAWRKGHTGELFF
J gene: TRBJ2-7; V gene: TRBV5-1; CDR3 protein: CASSLDSSSYEQYF
J gene: TRBJ1-5; V gene: TRBV19; CDR3 protein: CASDQSGLHQPQHF
J gene: TRBJ1-6; V gene: TRBV27; CDR3 protein: CASSRKSGRIYNSPLHF
J gene: TRBJ2-1; V gene: TRBV6-5; CDR3 protein: CASSTTGGGEQFF
J gene: TRBJ2-1; V gene: TRBV10-1; CDR3 protein: CASSESYGTPPFF
J gene: TRBJ1-1; V gene: TRBV15; CDR3 protein: CATSLSRTEAFF
J gene: TRBJ2-3; V gene: TRBV9; CDR3 protein: CASSVGPGATDTQYF
J gene: TRBJ2-1; V gene: TRBV7-6; CDR3 protein: CASSSRGGSYNEQFF
J gene: TRBJ1-2; V gene: TRBV7-2; CDR3 protein: CASSSTGVTYGYTF
J gene: TRBJ1-1; V gene: TRBV5-1; CDR3 protein: CASSSPGDSEAFF
J gene: TRBJ1-1; V gene: TRBV4-2; CDR3 protein: CASSHGDTLDGNTEAFF
J gene: TRBJ2-2; V gene: TRBV7-2; CDR3 protein: CASSLGGVRGTGELFF
J gene: TRBJ1-2; V gene: TRBV14; CDR3 protein: CASSPDNDYRGRLRGYTF
J gene: TRBJ1-2; V gene: TRBV28; CDR3 protein: CASIPSGGGGSHGYTF
J gene: TRBJ1-3; V gene: TRBV14; CDR3 protein: CASSPIGFGNTIYF
J gene: TRBJ1-1; V gene: TRBV2; CDR3 protein: CASSEAEGNTEAFF
J gene: TRBJ1-5; V gene: TRBV28; CDR3 protein: CASSQGTQPQHF
J gene: TRBJ1-2; V gene: TRBV18; CDR3 protein: CASSPPGQGLYGYTF
J gene: TRBJ2-2; V gene: TRBV5-1; CDR3 protein: CASSLVRTNTGELFF
J gene: TRBJ1-3; V gene: TRBV6-5; CDR3 protein: CASSGQGYTIYF
J gene: TRBJ2-1; V gene: TRBV24-1; CDR3 protein: CATSDGLNEQFF
J gene: TRBJ2-1; V gene: TRBV24-1; CDR3 protein: CATSTGTSGAGEQFF
J gene: TRBJ1-1; V gene: TRBV9; CDR3 protein: CASSVVGGWDTEAFF
J gene: TRBJ1-1; V gene: TRBV19; CDR3 protein: CASSIPAGATEAFF
J gene: TRBJ1-1; V gene: TRBV15; CDR3 protein: CATSSQRGTEAFF
J gene: TRBJ2-7; V gene: TRBV6-5; CDR3 protein: CASSHIGNSYEQYF
J gene: TRBJ1-2; V gene: TRBV29-1; CDR3 protein: CSVDQTGGGYTF
J gene: TRBJ1-1; V gene: TRBV19; CDR3 protein: CASRGQIISEAFF
J gene: TRBJ1-5; V gene: TRBV6-5; CDR3 protein: CASSWGSNQPQHF
J gene: TRBJ1-1; V gene: TRBV6-2/TRBV6-3; CDR3 protein: CASSREGLNTEAFF
J gene: TRBJ1-1; V gene: TRBV4-3; CDR3 protein: CASSQDLGMNTEAFF
J gene: TRBJ2-7; V gene: TRBV27; CDR3 protein: CASSLGGGPSSYEQYF
J gene: TRBJ1-2; V gene: TRBV12-3/TRBV12-4; CDR3 protein: CASSGAGGGYTF
J gene: TRBJ2-1; V gene: TRBV7-9; CDR3 protein: CASSPGQGYNEQFF
J gene: TRBJ2-1; V gene: TRBV4-3; CDR3 protein: CASSQDTGERGGNEQFF
J gene: TRBJ1-1; V gene: TRBV12-3/TRBV12-4; CDR3 protein: CASSLQRYTEAFF
J gene: TRBJ1-2; V gene: TRBV5-6; CDR3 protein: CASSSGQGKRGYTF
J gene: TRBJ2-5; V gene: TRBV24-1; CDR3 protein: CATSDVTGTQETQYF
J gene: TRBJ1-6; V gene: TRBV15; CDR3 protein: CATSRMDQGSPLHF
J gene: TRBJ2-6; V gene: TRBV2; CDR3 protein: CASSQGAGGSGANVLTF
J gene: TRBJ2-1; V gene: TRBV7-2; CDR3 protein: CASSSRQGIWNEQFF
J gene: TRBJ2-4; V gene: TRBV18; CDR3 protein: CASSPGYRVEGKNIQYF
J gene: TRBJ1-2; V gene: TRBV9; CDR3 protein: CASSVAIGQGARNVGYTF
J gene: TRBJ1-5; V gene: TRBV6-5; CDR3 protein: CASSYSRRLVGQPQHF
J gene: TRBJ1-5; V gene: TRBV28; CDR3 protein: CASRRDQPQHF
J gene: TRBJ1-4; V gene: TRBV27; CDR3 protein: CASSSATNEKLFF
J gene: TRBJ1-4; V gene: TRBV28; CDR3 protein: CASTEQGRDEKLFF
J gene: TRBJ1-1; V gene: TRBV27; CDR3 protein: CASGRAVGAEAFF
J gene: TRBJ1-6; V gene: TRBV19; CDR3 protein: CASRGQSSGTGGNSPLHF
J gene: TRBJ1-2; V gene: TRBV30; CDR3 protein: CAWSENPGGSYYGYTF
J gene: TRBJ2-4; V gene: TRBV5-5; CDR3 protein: CASSLDGLKNIQYF
J gene: TRBJ1-1; V gene: TRBV5-6; CDR3 protein: CASRLGQVLNTEAFF
J gene: TRBJ1-1; V gene: TRBV29-1; CDR3 protein: CSVARKLAGVNTEAFF
J gene: TRBJ1-5; V gene: TRBV27; CDR3 protein: CASSFRDRGGHQPQHF
J gene: TRBJ1-6; V gene: TRBV7-9; CDR3 protein: CASSRTASSYNSPLHF